This T cell receptor beta chain was retrieved from a study of blood T cell repertoires in COVID-19. Study-wide context: Samples taken during acute and convalescent COVID-19 were collected in the United States, Italy and Spain. PBMCs, B-cell-depleted T cells, or T cells provided the cDNA or gDNA that made up the material.

Data came from immunoSEQ multiplex PCR; TCRdb stores just in-frame clones and leaves some out. The sample holds tens of thousands of clones, around 90% seen once. The germline CDR1 and CDR2 sequences are SNHLY and FYNNEI. The V gene end was trimmed by 6 bases and the J gene end by 7 bases; junction bases not matched to a gene: 6. This CDR3 has 15 amino acids. This TCR was recovered from a woman younger than 45 in a cohort sampled during active COVID-19. The V and J genes are TRBV2 and TRBJ2-1, with TRBD2 matching 13 bases. Material: peripheral blood. In nucleotides, the CDR3 is TGTGCCAGCAGGGGGACTAGCGGGATACCAAATGAGCAGTTCTTC. Translated, it gives CASRGTSGIPNEQFF.